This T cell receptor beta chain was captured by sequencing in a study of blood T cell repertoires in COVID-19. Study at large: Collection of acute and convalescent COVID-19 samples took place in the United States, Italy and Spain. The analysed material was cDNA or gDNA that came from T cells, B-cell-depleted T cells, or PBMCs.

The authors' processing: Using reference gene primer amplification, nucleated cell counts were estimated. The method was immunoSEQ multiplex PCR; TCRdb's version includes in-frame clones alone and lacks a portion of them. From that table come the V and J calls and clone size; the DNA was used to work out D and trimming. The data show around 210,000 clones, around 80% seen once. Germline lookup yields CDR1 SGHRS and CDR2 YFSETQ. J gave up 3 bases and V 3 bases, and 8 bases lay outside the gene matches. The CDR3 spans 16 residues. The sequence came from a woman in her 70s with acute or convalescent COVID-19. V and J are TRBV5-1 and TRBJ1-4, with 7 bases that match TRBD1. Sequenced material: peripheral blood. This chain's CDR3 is CASSYQGGASNEKLFF. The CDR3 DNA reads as TGCGCCAGCAGCTACCAAGGGGGCGCGTCTAATGAAAAACTGTTTTTT.